This entry concerns a single T cell receptor beta chain. V gave up 4 bases and J gave up 8 bases, with 18 bases separating them. The CDR3 runs to 14 residues. Germline V gene lookup returns CDR1 SGDLS and CDR2 YYNGEE. The sample comes from a study of blood T cell repertoires in COVID-19. As handled by the study authors: From reference gene primer amplification, estimates of nucleated cell counts were derived. Only in-frame clones appear in the TCRdb table, and some are missing; sequencing was by immunoSEQ multiplex PCR. The V and J calls and the clone size are those of that table, but D and trimming were determined from the DNA. The repertoire holds 280,000 or so clones, with approximately 91% as singletons.

The V call is TRBV9, the J call TRBJ1-2; no clear D gene. The source material was peripheral blood. The sequence derives from a woman in her sixties with acute or convalescent COVID-19. The CDR3 loop is CASSPRYEEEGYTF. The CDR3 nucleotides are TGTGCCAGCAGCCCCCGCTACGAGGAAGAGGGCTACACCTTC.